This record looks at one T cell receptor beta chain sequence and its context. Antigen: not known. The time point is: late sampling 161 to 241 days after vaccination in a few convalescent patients. Stated treatment: approximately nine-day PBMC culture with coronavirus spike peptide pools or control peptides (ViraFEST assay). This specimen comes from a study of vaccination and CD4 T cells after COVID-19. The CDR3 spans 12 residues. The germline CDR1 and CDR2 sequences are MNHNS and SASEGT. Trimming left V 1 base short and J 8 bases short, with 6 bases between. An Oncomine TCR Beta short-read assay was used to sequence the DNA from cultured CD4+ T cells. Via MiXCR, TCRdb re-called the PCR reads, giving one row per CDR3 protein. The sample carries tens of thousands of distinct CDR3 sequences, 28% recorded once.

The chain joins TRBV6-1 to TRBJ1-3; D is ambiguous. The sample consisted of CD4+ T cells from blood, cultured in vitro, taken about 7 months after SARS-CoV-2 vaccination. The sequence came from a human donor who had recovered from COVID-19. The CDR3 spells CASSEGGDTIYF. The CDR3 DNA reads TGTGCCAGCAGTGAAGGTGGGGACACCATATATTTT.